This T cell receptor (beta chain) was documented in a study of Graves' ophthalmopathy and Graves' hyperthyroidism. Study-level findings and limits: Most expanded clonotypes from thyroid (those above 0.001 frequency) were also found in blood. From stable hyperthyroidism, ophthalmopathy was separated by a 13-signature model with 85% to 90% sensitivity and more than 75% specificity.

Of note for this clonotype: Its antigen remains unidentified.

The diagnosis combined clinical symptoms, thyroxine, TRAb, thyroid ultrasound and orbital computed tomography scans. TCR beta CDR3 regions were amplified from RNA transcripts. HTBI primers were employed in first-round RT-PCR, then a second-round multiplex PCR followed. TCRdb analysed the multiplex PCR reads with MiXCR anew, one entry per CDR3 protein. The sample yields under 250,000 distinct CDR3 sequences, about 22% seen once. This clonotype was sampled from a woman aged 50 to 65 with Graves' ophthalmopathy. The sample was peripheral blood.

The DNA for the CDR3 is TGTGCCACCAGTAAGAGGAAAACTGAAGCTTTCTTT. This translates into CATSKRKTEAFF. The chain recombines TRBV24-1 with TRBJ1-1; D gene unclear. From germline, CDR1 is KGHDR and CDR2 SFDVKD. The CDR3 loop spans 12 amino acids. The germline V and J ends were trimmed by 6 bases and 5 bases, with 9 bases remaining between them.